One and the same sample provided the 26 T cell receptor beta chains below, sequenced in a study of radiation and T cells in renal cell carcinoma. Only in-frame clones appear in the TCRdb table, and some are missing; sequencing was by immunoSEQ multiplex PCR. The sample lists around 60,000 clones, around 78% occurring once. Time point indicated: blood 2 weeks post-SBRT. Treatment denoted: 15 Gy SBRT to primary tumor, nephrectomy 4 weeks later. The material sequenced was blood, taken from a patient whose treatment included radiotherapy and nephrectomy. The receptors here all came from a man in his 60s with renal cell carcinoma.

V usage is TRBV2 and J usage is TRBJ2-3; TRBD2 matches at 11 bases. The CDR3 covers 15 residues. Germline V CDR1 and CDR2: SNHLY, FYNNEI. Losses at the gene ends were 5 bases for V and 1 base for J; bases not matched to a gene: 2. CDR3 sequence: CASSLLAGGTDTQYF. The CDR3 DNA reads as TGTGCCAGCAGTCTACTAGCGGGGGGCACAGATACGCAGTATTTT.

The chain recombines TRBV5-1 with TRBJ1-1; no firm D call. The V end was cut by 3 bases, the J end by 2 bases, with 8 bases between. This CDR3 has 13 amino acids. The germline CDR1 and CDR2 sequences are SGHRS and YFSETQ. The CDR3 loop reads CASSSDVNTEAFF. For the CDR3, the DNA is TGCGCCAGCAGCTCCGACGTAAACACTGAAGCTTTCTTT.

The chain employs TRBV29-1 and TRBJ2-7, with D perhaps TRBD2 (6 bases). V was clipped by 4 bases and J by 2 bases, with 18 bases between them. Germline lookup yields CDR1 SQVTM and CDR2 ANQGSEA. The CDR3 contains 15 residues. CDR3 loop: CSVGLEGLNTYEQYF. The CDR3 DNA sequence: TGCAGCGTTGGGTTGGAGGGACTGAACACCTACGAGCAGTACTTC.

This clone appeared a few times. CDR3 in DNA: TGTGCCAGCTCACCCCCGCTCTCAACAGGGAATGGCTACACCTTC. Its protein is CASSPPLSTGNGYTF. V is TRBV18 and J is TRBJ1-2, with a tentative D call TRBD1 (6 bases). The V gene lost 3 bases and the J gene lost 6 bases, with 17 bases spanning the gap. Germline values: CDR1 KGHSH, CDR2 LQKENI. The CDR3 runs to 15 residues.

The CDR3 DNA is TGTGCCAGCACCTCTAGCGGGGTGACAGCCTACGAGCAGTACTTC. Amino acid sequence: CASTSSGVTAYEQYF. The chain has TRBV7-2 and TRBJ2-7; 9 nucleotides align to TRBD2. The CDR3 runs 15 residues. CDR1 is SGHTA, CDR2 FQGNSA, per germline. The J segment lost 2 bases and the V segment lost 7 bases, leaving 9 bases of the junction unmatched.

CDR3 nucleotide sequence: TGTGCCAGCTCACCACTAAGTGGGGGATCCGGGACAGATACGCAGTATTTT. This sequence encodes CASSPLSGGSGTDTQYF. V usage is TRBV18 and J usage is TRBJ2-3; D possibly matches TRBD1 or TRBD2 (5 bases each). In germline, CDR1 is KGHSH, CDR2 LQKENI. Between the trimmed V and J ends, which lost 1 base and 3 bases, there was a span of 17 bases. The CDR3 runs to 17 residues.

This chain links TRBV6-4 with TRBJ2-3; 9 positions match TRBD2. Germline V gene data show CDR1 as MRHNA and CDR2 as SNTAGT. With V trimmed by 2 bases and J by 3 bases, 6 bases remained unmatched. This CDR3 contains 16 residues. CDR3 sequence reads: CASSDEAGGYTDTQYF. The CDR3 coding sequence is TGTGCCAGCAGTGACGAGGCGGGGGGGTATACAGATACGCAGTATTTT.

V gene TRBV4-1 combines with J gene TRBJ2-7; D not certain. Germline lookup yields CDR1 MGHRA and CDR2 YSYEKL. V lost 0 bases and J lost 4, with 13 bases in between. This CDR3 spans 15 amino acids. CDR3 coding DNA: TGCGCCAGCAGCCAAGAACTTCGCAGTCGGTACGAGCAGTACGTC. Translation gives CASSQELRSRYEQYV.

The rearrangement links TRBV25-1 to TRBJ1-2; D is undetermined. Trimming removed 3 bases from V and 4 bases from J, with 15 bases in between. Germline CDR1 MGHDK, CDR2 SYGVNS. This CDR3 comprises 15 residues. The CDR3, as DNA: TGTGCCAGCAGTGACTACTACAGTGAGGGCTATGGCTACACCTTC. Encoded protein: CASSDYYSEGYGYTF.

The gene calls are TRBV28 and TRBJ2-7; no firm D call. This CDR3 spans 14 amino acids. The germline V gene encodes CDR1 MDHEN and CDR2 SYDVKM. V was shortened by 2 bases and J by 0 bases, with 8 bases between the two germline ends. CDR3 bases: TGTGCCAGCAGTTTAGGTGGAGTCTCCTACGAGCAGTACTTC. Translating it yields CASSLGGVSYEQYF.

This sequence joins TRBV9 and TRBJ1-1; unclear D gene. The germline V gene encodes CDR1 SGDLS and CDR2 YYNGEE. The CDR3 contains 14 residues. The V end lost 2 bases, the J end lost 2 bases, and 10 bases lay between the germline ends. CDR3 sequence reads: CASSVLSGNTEAFF. The CDR3 DNA reads as TGTGCCAGCAGCGTTCTCTCAGGAAACACTGAAGCTTTCTTT.

V usage is TRBV19 and J usage is TRBJ2-3, with 10 bases fitting TRBD2. The CDR3 is made up of 19 amino acids. The trim removed 0 bases at V and 6 bases at J, leaving 15 bases unmatched. Germline V gene sequence: CDR1 LNHDA, CDR2 SQIVND (reference sequence). Here the CDR3 DNA reads TGTGCCAGTAGTATAGATCCGAGCGGGAGGGCCCTCGCTTTGGATACGCAGTATTTT. This codes for CASSIDPSGRALALDTQYF.

The rearrangement joins TRBV6-1 to TRBJ1-4, with 7 positions matching TRBD1. The CDR3 is 15 residues long. J gave up 12 bases and V 4 bases, and 14 bases lay outside the gene matches. The germline CDR1 and CDR2 sequences are MNHNS and SASEGT. The CDR3 spells CASSVFTGVPPELFF. In DNA, the CDR3 is TGTGCCAGCAGTGTTTTCACAGGGGTCCCCCCAGAACTGTTTTTT.

The chain joins TRBV5-1 to TRBJ1-2; D is ambiguous. The germline CDR1 and CDR2 sequences are SGHRS and YFSETQ. The CDR3 consists of 13 residues. V lost 5 bases and J 4 bases, leaving 12 bases between the germline ends. CDR3 loop: CASRNPYSYGYTF. The CDR3, as DNA: TGCGCCAGCAGGAATCCTTACAGCTATGGCTACACCTTC.

The V gene is TRBV29-1, the J gene TRBJ2-7, with D possibly being TRBD2 (5 bases). Germline-derived CDR1 and CDR2 are SQVTM and ANQGSEA. Trimming took off 3 bases at V and 4 bases at J, with 16 bases between the two ends. The CDR3 extends over 14 amino acids. CDR3 bases: TGCAGCGTTGATCAAGCTGGCCGCGGGTACGAGCAGTACTTC. Its protein product is CSVDQAGRGYEQYF.

This chain uses TRBV6-5 with TRBJ1-3, with TRBD1 matching over 8 bases. CDR3 length equals 13 residues. The V segment lost 6 bases and the J segment 8 bases; nucleotides outside the gene matches: 6. The germline V gene has CDR1 MNHEY and CDR2 SVGAGI. CDR3 sequence (DNA): TGTGCCAGCAGATCAGGGGGCAAGGACACCATATATTTT. Its translation: CASRSGGKDTIYF.

The chain couples TRBV7-3 to TRBJ1-2, with 7 bases lining up with TRBD1. Germline V CDR1 and CDR2: SGHTA, FQGTGA. CDR3 size: 15 residues. V was clipped by 5 bases and J by 3 bases; unmatched bases: 9. CDR3 in amino acids: CASSLSGTDDYGYTF. The CDR3 DNA is TGTGCCAGCAGCCTCAGTGGGACAGACGACTATGGCTACACCTTC.

This clone was picked up a small number of times. The rearrangement links TRBV5-6 to TRBJ2-7; D is unresolved. This CDR3 has 12 residues. Trimming removed 3 bases at V and 5 bases at J, with 9 bases between. Germline V lookup: CDR1 SGHDT, CDR2 YYEEEE. The DNA for the CDR3 is TGTGCCAGCAGCTCCCCCTACAACGAGCAGTACGTC. It translates to CASSSPYNEQYV.

The chain employs TRBV5-5 and TRBJ2-7, with TRBD2 identical over 13 bases. Trimming at V came to 3 bases and at J to 7 bases, leaving 7 bases not matched to a gene. Germline V lookup: CDR1 SGHKS, CDR2 YYEKEE (reference sequence). This CDR3 is 15 amino acids long. In DNA form, the CDR3 reads TGTGCCAGCAGCTGGGGGACTAGCGGGAAGGAAGAGCAGTACGTC. It codes for CASSWGTSGKEEQYV.

This sequence joins TRBV19 and TRBJ2-2, with D possibly being TRBD2 (5 bases). Trimming took off 6 bases at V and 2 bases at J, with 13 bases between the two ends. Germline CDR1 reads LNHDA; CDR2 reads SQIVND (reference sequence). This CDR3 has 15 amino acids. In DNA form, the CDR3 reads TGTGCCAGTAGCCCCCCGGGGTTTAACACCGGGGAGCTGTTTTTT. Its protein is CASSPPGFNTGELFF.

This clone is labeled as large. This sequence joins TRBV7-9 and TRBJ2-2; 7 bases map to TRBD1. CDR1 SEHNR and CDR2 FQNEAQ come from the germline V gene (reference sequence). V was clipped by 1 base and J by 4 bases; unmatched bases: 6. This CDR3 region has 16 residues. The CDR3: CASSLEGQWSTGELFF. CDR3 bases: TGTGCCAGCAGCTTAGAGGGACAGTGGAGCACCGGGGAGCTGTTTTTT.

This rearrangement joins TRBV20-1 to TRBJ2-5; no clear D. Germline CDR1 and CDR2: DFQATT and SNEGSKA (reference sequence). Trimming cost V 3 bases and J 5 bases, with 7 bases left between them. CDR3 length: 11 residues. Here the CDR3 DNA reads TGCAGTGCTAGTGGAGCGGAGACCCAGTACTTC. It specifies CSASGAETQYF.

On this clone: In the same sample, other DNA sequences code for this CDR3. The rearrangement joins TRBV7-7 to TRBJ2-2; TRBD1 matches at 7 bases. The germline V gene has CDR1 SSHAT and CDR2 FNYEAQ (reference sequence). V lost 5 bases to trimming and J lost 0 bases; unmatched junction nucleotides: 3. This CDR3 has 15 amino acids. CDR3 coding DNA: TGTGCCAGCAGCCCCGACAGGGCGAACACCGGGGAGCTGTTTTTT. Protein product: CASSPDRANTGELFF.

This rearrangement joins TRBV27 to TRBJ2-3; unclear D gene. This CDR3 spans 13 amino acids. Germline lookup yields CDR1 MNHEY and CDR2 SMNVEV (reference sequence). Trimming pared 7 bases from V and 3 bases from J, leaving 11 bases between. As DNA, the CDR3 is TGTGCCAGCAATGCTAGAGTAACAGATACGCAGTATTTT. Translating it yields CASNARVTDTQYF.

This clone was observed a handful of times. The chain couples TRBV10-2 to TRBJ2-3, with D maybe TRBD2 (5 bases). The CDR3 loop spans 12 amino acids. V shed 3 bases and J shed 6 bases, with 7 bases lying between them. Germline V lookup: CDR1 WSHSY, CDR2 SAAADI. CDR3 protein: CASSDGLDTQYF. CDR3 bases: TGCGCCAGCAGTGACGGACTTGATACGCAGTATTTT.

This clone was detected only a few times. This chain connects TRBV19 to TRBJ2-7; TRBD1 or TRBD2 may be the D gene (5 bases each). Trimming took 2 bases from V and 3 from J, leaving 14 bases between them. The CDR3 runs to 15 residues. Looked up from germline, CDR1 is LNHDA and CDR2 is SQIVND (reference sequence). The CDR3 DNA reads TGTGCCAGTAGTATAAGGCTAGCAGGGATCTACGAGCAGTACGTC. This gives the protein CASSIRLAGIYEQYV.